Each of the 24 T cell receptor beta chains below was sequenced from the same sample in a study of immune evolution from preneoplasia to lung adenocarcinoma. TCRdb keeps only in-frame clones here, not all; method: immunoSEQ multiplex PCR. The sample includes about 3,700 clones, about three quarters of them seen just once. The source material was FFPE minimally invasive lung adenocarcinoma tissue. The receptors come from a person aged 55-80 years with lung adenocarcinoma.

The chain joins TRBV5-1 to TRBJ1-1; TRBD1 aligns across 9 bases. CDR1 SGHRS and CDR2 YFSETQ come from the germline V gene. The CDR3 sequence is 16 residues long. The V and J ends lost 0 bases and 2 bases, in that order; junction bases with no gene match: 5. CDR3 nucleotide sequence: TGCGCCAGCAGCTTGGACAGGGGGCTCAGAAACACTGAAGCTTTCTTT. It yields the protein CASSLDRGLRNTEAFF.

The genes are TRBV5-5 and TRBJ2-7; TRBD2 matches at 15 bases. Germline values: CDR1 SGHKS, CDR2 YYEKEE (reference sequence). The V segment lost 4 bases and the J segment 2 bases; nucleotides outside the gene matches: 4. The CDR3 totals 16 residues. CDR3 amino acids: CASSPGLAGGPYEQYF. Here the CDR3 DNA reads TGTGCCAGCAGCCCAGGACTAGCGGGAGGGCCCTACGAGCAGTACTTC.

The chain employs TRBV4-2 and TRBJ2-1; TRBD2 agrees at 10 bases. Germline V gives CDR1 LGHNA, CDR2 YNFKEQ. The CDR3 consists of 16 residues. Trimming cost V 4 bases and J 7 bases; bases outside gene matches: 10. The CDR3 sequence is CASSPLAGVLGNEQFF. DNA for the CDR3: TGTGCCAGCAGCCCCCTAGCGGGAGTCCTCGGGAATGAGCAGTTCTTC.

The V call is TRBV7-9, the J call TRBJ1-3; D ambiguous. V shed 5 bases and J shed 0 bases, with 14 bases lying between them. Germline-derived CDR1 and CDR2 are SEHNR and FQNEAQ (reference sequence). The CDR3 is 16 residues long. CDR3 nucleotide sequence: TGTGCCAGCAGCGTGGCGGGGTCGACCTCTGGAAACACCATATATTTT. Protein sequence: CASSVAGSTSGNTIYF.

A remark on this clone: A read error may account for a junction end that differs from germline. The chain recombines TRBV7-9 with TRBJ2-7; D is perhaps TRBD1 or TRBD2 (5 bases each). Per germline, CDR1 SEHNR and CDR2 FQNEAQ (reference sequence). The CDR3 covers 13 residues. CDR3 coding DNA: TGTGCCAACAGCCGGGGCTCATACTACGAGCAGTACTTC. Amino acid sequence: CANSRGSYYEQYF.

This chain connects TRBV9 to TRBJ2-7; a possible D gene is TRBD2 (7 bases). In germline, CDR1 is SGDLS, CDR2 YYNGEE. The CDR3 covers 13 residues. Trimming pared 3 bases from V and 2 bases from J, leaving 9 bases between. The CDR3 spells CASSEGGPYEQYF. The CDR3 DNA reads as TGTGCCAGCAGCGAGGGGGGGCCCTACGAGCAGTACTTC.

The genes are TRBV28 and TRBJ1-1; 9 bases are a match to TRBD1. CDR1 and CDR2 (germline): MDHEN, SYDVKM. The J segment lost 1 base and the V segment lost 7 bases, leaving 1 base of the junction unmatched. The CDR3 is 13 residues long. This chain's CDR3 is CASKGQGNTEAFF. CDR3 in DNA: TGTGCCAGCAAGGGACAGGGGAACACTGAAGCTTTCTTT. Combining the CDR3 with reference TRBV28 and TRBJ1-1 gives the whole variable domain DVKVTQSSRYLVKRTGEKVFLECVQDMDHENMFWYRQDPGLGLRLIYFSYDVKMKEKGDIPEGYSVSREKKERFSLILESASTNQTSMYLCASKGQGNTEAFFGQGTRLTVV.

As to this clone: One end of the junction does not line up with germline, which may come from a read error. CDR3 coding DNA: TGTGCCAGCAGCTCCCCTCCGAACCAGGGAAACGCCTTC. This encodes CASSSPPNQGNAF. The chain is built from TRBV7-2 and TRBJ1-2; D possibly corresponds to TRBD1 (5 bases). Germline-derived CDR1 and CDR2 are SGHTA and FQGNSA. This CDR3 has 13 amino acids.

The chain has TRBV15 and TRBJ1-2, with D hard to call. This CDR3 has 13 residues. The germline gives CDR1 LNHNV, CDR2 YYDKDF (reference sequence). Trimming cost V 0 bases and J 4 bases, with 6 bases left between them. The CDR3, as DNA: TGTGCCACCAGCAGAGATCTCCCCTATGGCTACACCTTC. Translation gives CATSRDLPYGYTF.

In its sample, this clone was seen a few times. The chain is built from TRBV11-3 and TRBJ2-2; 7 nucleotides match TRBD2. The junction had 9 bases not matched to a gene; V was cut back by 7 bases and J by 7 bases. Germline CDR1 SGHNT, CDR2 YENEEA. This CDR3 region has 14 residues. CDR3 bases: TGTGCCAGCAAACTCAGCGGGATGGGCGGGGAGCTGTTTTTT. Protein product: CASKLSGMGGELFF. The full variable domain, with the rest looked up from reference TRBV11-3 and TRBJ2-2, is EAGVVQSPRYKIIEKKQPVAFWCNPISGHNTLYWYLQNLGQGPELLIRYENEEAVDDSQLPKDRFSAERLKGVDSTLKIQPAELGDSAVYLCASKLSGMGGELFFGEGSRLTVL.

This sequence joins TRBV10-3 and TRBJ1-2; 10 bases line up with TRBD1. Germline V CDR1 and CDR2: ENHRY, SYGVKD. The CDR3 is 14 amino acids. Trimming cost V 4 bases and J 8 bases; bases outside gene matches: 7. The CDR3 is CAISGTGTGVGYTF. The CDR3, as DNA: TGTGCCATCAGTGGCACCGGGACAGGGGTCGGCTACACCTTC.

This chain links TRBV6-1 with TRBJ2-1; unclear D gene. The CDR3 is 14 residues long. Germline CDR1 is MNHNS and CDR2 is SASEGT. V gave up 6 bases and J gave up 8 bases, with 17 bases separating them. CDR3 coding DNA: TGTGCCAGCAGGCAAAATGTGGGTATTGATGAGCAGTTCTTC. Its protein product is CASRQNVGIDEQFF.

There are a few counts of this clone. V gene TRBV30 combines with J gene TRBJ2-1; 8 bases line up with TRBD2. V lost 3 bases, J lost 10 bases, and 8 bases stayed unmatched. Germline V gene lookup returns CDR1 GTSNPN and CDR2 SVGIG (reference sequence). The CDR3 is 13 residues long. The CDR3 DNA sequence: TGTGCCTGGAGCGTCCCCGGGAGGGGCGAGCAGTTCTTC. Residues: CAWSVPGRGEQFF.

The chain carries TRBV15 and TRBJ2-4; possible D gene TRBD1, 5 bases. CDR1 is LNHNV and CDR2 is YYDKDF in the germline V gene (reference sequence). V was trimmed by 7 bases and J by 4 bases, leaving 8 bases between them. The CDR3 sequence is 12 residues long. The CDR3 sequence is CATKDTKNIQYF. CDR3 nucleotides: TGTGCCACCAAGGACACAAAAAACATTCAGTACTTC.

This clone has just a few counts. The sample has other DNA sequences that encode this CDR3 too. The gene calls are TRBV27 and TRBJ1-5; D not certain. V lost 6 bases and J 3 bases, leaving 6 bases between the germline ends. The length of the CDR3 is 12 residues. Germline V gene lookup returns CDR1 MNHEY and CDR2 SMNVEV (reference sequence). Here the CDR3 reads CASREYNQPQHF. DNA of the CDR3: TGTGCCAGCAGGGAATACAATCAGCCCCAGCATTTT.

The chain combines TRBV13 with TRBJ2-7, with 8 bases identical to TRBD1. CDR3 length: 16 amino acids. Germline CDR1 PRHDT, CDR2 FYEKMQ (reference sequence). V gave up 1 base and J gave up 5 bases; unmatched junction bases: 10. The DNA of the CDR3 is TGTGCCAGCAGCTTAGACTGGACAGGGTCGAGGAACGAGCAGTACTTC. The encoded protein is CASSLDWTGSRNEQYF.

The chain carries TRBV15 and TRBJ2-7; no firm D call. The length of the CDR3 is 15 residues. The V and J ends lost 4 bases and 5 bases respectively, with 18 bases between them. CDR1 is LNHNV and CDR2 is YYDKDF in the germline V gene (reference sequence). In nucleotides, the CDR3 is TGTGCCACCAGCACGGGCGGAAGGTTATCCCACGAGCAGTACTTC. It encodes CATSTGGRLSHEQYF.

The rearrangement links TRBV19 to TRBJ2-3; D may be TRBD2 (5 bases). Germline lookup yields CDR1 LNHDA and CDR2 SQIVND (reference sequence). Trimming removed 4 bases at V and 2 bases at J, with 7 bases between. CDR3 length equals 13 residues. DNA for the CDR3: TGTGCCAGTAGTACGGACTTCACAGATACGCAGTATTTT. Amino acid sequence: CASSTDFTDTQYF.

The gene calls are TRBV27 and TRBJ1-1, with D unclear. V was trimmed by 4 bases and J by 3 bases, leaving 18 bases between them. Germline values: CDR1 MNHEY, CDR2 SMNVEV (reference sequence). The CDR3 length is 16 residues. For the CDR3, the DNA is TGTGCCAGCAGTTCCCCCGGGAGGTCGTCGGACACTGAAGCTTTCTTT. Protein product: CASSSPGRSSDTEAFF.

The V gene is TRBV9, the J gene TRBJ1-1; TRBD1 might be the D (6 bases). CDR1 and CDR2 from the germline V gene are SGDLS and YYNGEE. The CDR3 covers 15 residues. V lost 4 bases to trimming and J lost 4 bases, with 17 bases between them. The CDR3 spells CASSQSAGAGTEAFF. CDR3 bases: TGTGCCAGCAGCCAGTCGGCAGGGGCGGGCACTGAAGCTTTCTTT.

The rearrangement links TRBV7-8 to TRBJ2-2; TRBD2 aligns across 9 bases. The CDR3 is 16 amino acids. The V gene's germline CDR1 is SGHVS and CDR2 FQNEAQ. V lost 4 bases and J lost 0; bases outside the gene matches: 3. CDR3: CASSSRLAANTGELFF. CDR3 nucleotides: TGTGCCAGCAGCTCGAGACTAGCGGCGAACACCGGGGAGCTGTTTTTT.

With regard to this clone: At one end, the junction sequence differs from germline, possibly due to a read error. CDR3 coding DNA: TGTGCCAGCAATGAAGTCTACGAGCAGTACTTC. It specifies CASNEVYEQYF. This chain links TRBV6-1 with TRBJ2-7; D is undetermined. Germline CDR1 is MNHNS and CDR2 is SASEGT. CDR3 size: 11 residues.

The sample holds a few counts of this clone. The gene calls are TRBV6-6 and TRBJ2-7; 9 nucleotides match TRBD1. Germline assignment: CDR1 MNHNY and CDR2 SVGAGI (reference sequence). This CDR3 is 16 amino acids long. J lost 4 bases, V lost 1 base, and 8 bases had no gene match. DNA for the CDR3: TGTGCCAGCAGTTACTTAAGACAGGGGGTCAAGTACGAGCAGTACTTC. It yields the protein CASSYLRQGVKYEQYF.

The rearrangement uses TRBV7-9 and TRBJ2-7, with D unresolved. The CDR3 is made up of 13 amino acids. CDR1 and CDR2 from the germline V gene are SEHNR and FQNEAQ (reference sequence). V was cut by 4 bases and J by 7 bases, with 14 bases left in between. The CDR3, as DNA: TGTGCCAGCAGCTCATCCCAGGTGGGAGAGCAGTACTTC. It codes for CASSSSQVGEQYF.